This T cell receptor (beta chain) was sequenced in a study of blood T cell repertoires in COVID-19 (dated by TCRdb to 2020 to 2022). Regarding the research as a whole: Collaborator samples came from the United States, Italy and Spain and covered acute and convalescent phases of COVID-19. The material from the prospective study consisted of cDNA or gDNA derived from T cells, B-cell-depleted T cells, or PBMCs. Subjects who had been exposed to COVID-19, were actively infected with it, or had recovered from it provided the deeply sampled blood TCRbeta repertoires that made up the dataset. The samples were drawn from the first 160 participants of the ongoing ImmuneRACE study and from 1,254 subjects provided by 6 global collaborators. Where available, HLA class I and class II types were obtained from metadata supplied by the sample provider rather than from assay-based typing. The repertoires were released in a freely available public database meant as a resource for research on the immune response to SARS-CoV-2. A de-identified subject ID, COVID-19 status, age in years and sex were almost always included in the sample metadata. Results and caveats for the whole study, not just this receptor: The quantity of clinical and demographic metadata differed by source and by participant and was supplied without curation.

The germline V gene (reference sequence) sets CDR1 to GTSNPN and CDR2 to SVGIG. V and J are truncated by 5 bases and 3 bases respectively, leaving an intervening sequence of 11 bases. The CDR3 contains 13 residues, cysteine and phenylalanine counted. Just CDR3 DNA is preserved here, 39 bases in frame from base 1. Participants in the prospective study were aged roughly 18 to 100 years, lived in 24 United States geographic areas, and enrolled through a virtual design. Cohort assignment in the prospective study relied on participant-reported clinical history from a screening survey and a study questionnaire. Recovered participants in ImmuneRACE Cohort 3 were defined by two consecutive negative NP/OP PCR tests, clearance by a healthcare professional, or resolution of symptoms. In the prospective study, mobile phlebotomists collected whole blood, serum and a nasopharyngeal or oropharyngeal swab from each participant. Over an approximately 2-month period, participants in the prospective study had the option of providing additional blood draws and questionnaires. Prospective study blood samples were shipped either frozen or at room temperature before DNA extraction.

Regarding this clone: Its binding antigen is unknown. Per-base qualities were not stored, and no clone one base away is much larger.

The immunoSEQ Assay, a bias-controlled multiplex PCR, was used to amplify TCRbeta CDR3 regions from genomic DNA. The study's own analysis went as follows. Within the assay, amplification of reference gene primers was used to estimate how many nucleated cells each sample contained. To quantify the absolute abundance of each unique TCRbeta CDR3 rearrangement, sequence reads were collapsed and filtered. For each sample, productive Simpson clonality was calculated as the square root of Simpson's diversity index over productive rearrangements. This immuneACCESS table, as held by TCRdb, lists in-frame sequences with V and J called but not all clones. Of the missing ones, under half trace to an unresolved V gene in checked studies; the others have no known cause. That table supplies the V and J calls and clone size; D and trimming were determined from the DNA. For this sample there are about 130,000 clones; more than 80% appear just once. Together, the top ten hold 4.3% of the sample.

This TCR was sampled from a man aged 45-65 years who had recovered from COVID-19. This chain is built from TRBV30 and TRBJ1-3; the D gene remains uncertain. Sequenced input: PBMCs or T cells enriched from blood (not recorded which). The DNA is TGTGCCTGGTCGATCGGTGTTGGAAACACCATATATTTT. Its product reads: CAWSIGVGNTIYF.